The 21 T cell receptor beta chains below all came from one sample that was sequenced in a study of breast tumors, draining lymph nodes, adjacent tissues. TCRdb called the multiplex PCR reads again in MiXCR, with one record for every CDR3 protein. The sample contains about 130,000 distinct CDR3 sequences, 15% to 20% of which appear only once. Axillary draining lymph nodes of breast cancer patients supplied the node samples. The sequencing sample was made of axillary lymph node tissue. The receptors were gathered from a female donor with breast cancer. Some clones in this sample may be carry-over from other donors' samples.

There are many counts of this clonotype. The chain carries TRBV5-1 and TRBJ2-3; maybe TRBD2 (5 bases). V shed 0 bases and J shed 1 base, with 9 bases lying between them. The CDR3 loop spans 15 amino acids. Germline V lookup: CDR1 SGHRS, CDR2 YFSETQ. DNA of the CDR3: TGCGCCAGCAGCTTGGCCCCGGAGGGCACAGATACGCAGTATTTT. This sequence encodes CASSLAPEGTDTQYF.

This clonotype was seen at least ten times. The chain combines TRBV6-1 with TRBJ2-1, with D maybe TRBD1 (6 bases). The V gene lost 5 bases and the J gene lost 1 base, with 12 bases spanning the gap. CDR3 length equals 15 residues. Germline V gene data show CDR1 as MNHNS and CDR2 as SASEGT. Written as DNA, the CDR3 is TGTGCCAGCAGTAAACTAGGACAGTCCTACAATGAGCAGTTCTTC. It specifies CASSKLGQSYNEQFF.

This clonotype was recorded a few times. The CDR3: CASRAGGSPPGDLNIQYF. The CDR3 DNA reads TGTGCCAGCCGTGCGGGCGGGAGCCCCCCTGGGGACCTAAACATTCAGTACTTC. The chain recombines TRBV13 with TRBJ2-4, with 7 bases identical to TRBD2. The V gene end was trimmed by 8 bases and the J gene end by 6 bases; junction bases not matched to a gene: 22. The CDR3 spans 18 residues. CDR1 is PRHDT, CDR2 FYEKMQ, per germline (reference sequence).

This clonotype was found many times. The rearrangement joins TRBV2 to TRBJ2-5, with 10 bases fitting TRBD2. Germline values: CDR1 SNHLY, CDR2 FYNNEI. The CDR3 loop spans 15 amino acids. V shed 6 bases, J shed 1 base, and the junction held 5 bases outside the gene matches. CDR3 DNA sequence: TGTGCCAGCAGACCAAGGACTAGCGGCCAAGAGACCCAGTACTTC. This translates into CASRPRTSGQETQYF.

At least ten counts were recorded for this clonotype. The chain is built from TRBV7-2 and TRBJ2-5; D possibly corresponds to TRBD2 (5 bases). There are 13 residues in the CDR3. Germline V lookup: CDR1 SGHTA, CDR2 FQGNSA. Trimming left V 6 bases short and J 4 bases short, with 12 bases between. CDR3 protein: CASSFLGGETQYF. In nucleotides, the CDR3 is TGTGCCAGCAGTTTCCTAGGAGGAGAGACCCAGTACTTC.

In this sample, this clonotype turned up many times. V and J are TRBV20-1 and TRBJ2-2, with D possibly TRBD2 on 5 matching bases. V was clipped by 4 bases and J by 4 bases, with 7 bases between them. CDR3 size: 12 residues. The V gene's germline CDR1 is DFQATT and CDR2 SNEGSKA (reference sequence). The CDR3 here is CSAKSGTGELFF. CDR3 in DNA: TGCAGTGCTAAGAGCGGCACCGGGGAGCTGTTTTTT.

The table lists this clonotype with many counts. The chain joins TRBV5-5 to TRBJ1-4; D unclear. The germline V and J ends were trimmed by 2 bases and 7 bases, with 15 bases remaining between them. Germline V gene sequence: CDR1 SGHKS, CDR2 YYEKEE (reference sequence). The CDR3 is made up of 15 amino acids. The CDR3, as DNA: TGTGCCAGCAGCTTAACAGAATACATATTTGAAAAACTGTTTTTT. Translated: CASSLTEYIFEKLFF.

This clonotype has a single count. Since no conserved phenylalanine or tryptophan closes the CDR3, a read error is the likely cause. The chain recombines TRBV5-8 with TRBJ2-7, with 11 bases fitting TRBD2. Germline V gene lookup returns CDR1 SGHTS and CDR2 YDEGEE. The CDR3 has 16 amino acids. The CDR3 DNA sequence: TGTGCTAGCAGCGGCCTATTAGCGGGAGGGACCTACGAGCAGTACTAC. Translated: CASSGLLAGGTYEQYY.

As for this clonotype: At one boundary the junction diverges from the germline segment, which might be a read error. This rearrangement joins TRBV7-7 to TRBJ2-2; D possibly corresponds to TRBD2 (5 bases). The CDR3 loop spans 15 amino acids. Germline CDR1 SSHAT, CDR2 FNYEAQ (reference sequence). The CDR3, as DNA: TGTGCTAGCAGCCCGGGATTGAGGAGCACCGGGGAGCTGTTTTTT. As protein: CASSPGLRSTGELFF.

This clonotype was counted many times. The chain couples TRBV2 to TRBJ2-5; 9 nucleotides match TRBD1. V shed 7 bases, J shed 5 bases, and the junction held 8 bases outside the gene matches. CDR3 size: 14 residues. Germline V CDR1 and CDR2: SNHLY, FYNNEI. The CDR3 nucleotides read TGTGCCAGCATGGGAAGGACAGGGGCCGAGACCCAGTACTTC. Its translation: CASMGRTGAETQYF.

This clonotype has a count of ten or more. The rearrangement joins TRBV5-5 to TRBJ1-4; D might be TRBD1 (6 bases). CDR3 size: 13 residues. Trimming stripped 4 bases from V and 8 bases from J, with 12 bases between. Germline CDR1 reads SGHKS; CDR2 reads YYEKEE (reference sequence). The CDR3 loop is CASSGGRGEKLFF. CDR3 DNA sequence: TGTGCCAGCAGCGGGGGGAGGGGGGAAAAACTGTTTTTT.

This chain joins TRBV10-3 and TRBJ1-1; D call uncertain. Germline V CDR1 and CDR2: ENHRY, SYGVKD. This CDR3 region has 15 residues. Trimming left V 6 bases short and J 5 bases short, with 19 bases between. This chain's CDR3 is CAISRSADVFTEAFF. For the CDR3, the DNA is TGTGCCATCAGCCGGTCGGCAGACGTGTTTACTGAAGCTTTCTTT.

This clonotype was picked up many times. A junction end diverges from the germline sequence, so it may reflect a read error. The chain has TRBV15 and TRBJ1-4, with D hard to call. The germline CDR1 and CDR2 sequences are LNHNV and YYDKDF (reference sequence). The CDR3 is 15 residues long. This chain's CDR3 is CATSGERATNEKLFF. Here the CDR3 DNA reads TGTGCCACCAGCGGAGAGAGGGCAACTAATGAAAAACTGTTTTTT.

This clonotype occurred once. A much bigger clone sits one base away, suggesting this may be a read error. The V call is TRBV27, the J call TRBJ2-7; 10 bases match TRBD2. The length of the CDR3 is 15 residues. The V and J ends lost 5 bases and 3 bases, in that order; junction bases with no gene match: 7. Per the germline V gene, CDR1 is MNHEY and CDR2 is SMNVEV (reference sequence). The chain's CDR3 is CASSKEAGGDYEQYF. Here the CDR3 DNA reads TGTGCCAGCAGTAAGGAAGCGGGAGGGGACTACGAGCAGTACTTC.

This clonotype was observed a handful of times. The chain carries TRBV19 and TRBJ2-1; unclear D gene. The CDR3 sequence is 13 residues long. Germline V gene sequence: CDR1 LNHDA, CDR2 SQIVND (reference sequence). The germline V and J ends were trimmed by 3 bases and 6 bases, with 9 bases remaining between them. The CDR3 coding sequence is TGTGCCAGTAGTATGGCGTTAGCCAATGAGCAGTTCTTC. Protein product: CASSMALANEQFF.

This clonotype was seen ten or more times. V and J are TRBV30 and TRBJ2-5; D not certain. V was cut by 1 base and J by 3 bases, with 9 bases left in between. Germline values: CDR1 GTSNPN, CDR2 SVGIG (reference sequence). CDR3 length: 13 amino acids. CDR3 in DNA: TGTGCCTGGAGTGGGAATCCTAAAGAGACCCAGTACTTC. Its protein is CAWSGNPKETQYF.

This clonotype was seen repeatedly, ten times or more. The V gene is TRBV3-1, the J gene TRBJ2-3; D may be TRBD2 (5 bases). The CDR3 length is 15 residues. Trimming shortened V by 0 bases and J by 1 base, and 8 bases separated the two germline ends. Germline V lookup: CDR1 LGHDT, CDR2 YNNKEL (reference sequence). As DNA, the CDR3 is TGTGCCAGCAGCCAAGATAGCGACCGCACAGATACGCAGTATTTT. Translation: CASSQDSDRTDTQYF.

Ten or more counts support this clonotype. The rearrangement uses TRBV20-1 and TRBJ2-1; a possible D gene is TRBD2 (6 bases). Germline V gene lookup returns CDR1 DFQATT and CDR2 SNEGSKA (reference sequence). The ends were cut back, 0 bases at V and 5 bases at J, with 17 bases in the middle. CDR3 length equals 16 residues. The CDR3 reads CSARDIGTARDNEQFF. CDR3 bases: TGCAGTGCTAGAGACATAGGGACTGCGCGGGACAATGAGCAGTTCTTC.

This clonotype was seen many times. The CDR3, as DNA: TGTGCCAGCAGCGTCGGGCGAGTAGCCACAGATACGCAGTATTTT. It specifies CASSVGRVATDTQYF. This chain connects TRBV9 to TRBJ2-3; D is unclear. CDR1 is SGDLS and CDR2 is YYNGEE in the germline V gene. This CDR3 spans 15 amino acids. Trimming took 2 bases from V and 2 from J, leaving 12 bases between them.

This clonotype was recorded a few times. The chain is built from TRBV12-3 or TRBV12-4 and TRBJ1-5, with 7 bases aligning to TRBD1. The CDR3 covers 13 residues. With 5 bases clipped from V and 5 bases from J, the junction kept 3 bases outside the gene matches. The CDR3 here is CASSGTEDQPQHF. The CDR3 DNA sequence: TGTGCCAGCAGTGGGACAGAGGATCAGCCCCAGCATTTT.

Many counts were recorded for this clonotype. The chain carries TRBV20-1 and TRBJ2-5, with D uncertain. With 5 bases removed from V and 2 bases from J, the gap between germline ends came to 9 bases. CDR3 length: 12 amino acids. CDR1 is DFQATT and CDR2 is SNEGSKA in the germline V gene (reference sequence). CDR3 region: CSAADTQETQYF. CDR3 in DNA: TGCAGTGCTGCCGACACTCAAGAGACCCAGTACTTC.